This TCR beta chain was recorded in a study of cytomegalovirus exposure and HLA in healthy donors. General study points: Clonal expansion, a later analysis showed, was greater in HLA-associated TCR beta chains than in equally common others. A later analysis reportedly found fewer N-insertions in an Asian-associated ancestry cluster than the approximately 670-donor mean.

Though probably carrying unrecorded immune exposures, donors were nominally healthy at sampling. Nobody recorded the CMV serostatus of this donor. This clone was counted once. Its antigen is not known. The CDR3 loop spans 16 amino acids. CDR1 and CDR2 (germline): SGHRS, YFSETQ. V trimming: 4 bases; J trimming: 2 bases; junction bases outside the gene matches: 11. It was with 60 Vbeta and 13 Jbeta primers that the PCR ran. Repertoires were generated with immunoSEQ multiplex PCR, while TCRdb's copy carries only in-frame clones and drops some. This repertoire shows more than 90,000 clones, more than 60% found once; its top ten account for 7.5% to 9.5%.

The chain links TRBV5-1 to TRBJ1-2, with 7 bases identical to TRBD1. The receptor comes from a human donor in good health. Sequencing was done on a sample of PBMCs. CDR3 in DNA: TGCGCCAGCAGCCTTAGCCCCGGGACAGTAAACTATGGCTACACCTTC. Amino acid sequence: CASSLSPGTVNYGYTF.